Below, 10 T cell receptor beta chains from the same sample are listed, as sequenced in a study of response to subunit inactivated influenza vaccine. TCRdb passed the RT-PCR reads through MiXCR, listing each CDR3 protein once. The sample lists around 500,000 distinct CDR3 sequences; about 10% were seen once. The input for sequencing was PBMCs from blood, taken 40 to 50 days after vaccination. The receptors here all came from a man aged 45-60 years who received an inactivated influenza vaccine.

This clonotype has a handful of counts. This CDR3 is CASSFRSTPPDTQYF. The DNA for the CDR3 is TGCGCCAGCAGCTTCCGGTCGACCCCCCCAGATACGCAGTATTTT. The chain carries TRBV5-1 and TRBJ2-3; D call uncertain. The CDR3 length is 15 residues. CDR1 and CDR2 from the germline V gene are SGHRS and YFSETQ. The V end was cut by 2 bases, the J end by 4 bases, with 14 bases between. The complete variable domain, with remaining parts taken from reference TRBV5-1 and TRBJ2-3, reads KAGVTQTPRYLIKTRGQQVTLSCSPISGHRSVSWYQQTPGQGLQFLFEYFSETQRNKGNFPGRFSGRQFSNSRSEMNVSTLELGDSALYLCASSFRSTPPDTQYFGPGTRLTVL.

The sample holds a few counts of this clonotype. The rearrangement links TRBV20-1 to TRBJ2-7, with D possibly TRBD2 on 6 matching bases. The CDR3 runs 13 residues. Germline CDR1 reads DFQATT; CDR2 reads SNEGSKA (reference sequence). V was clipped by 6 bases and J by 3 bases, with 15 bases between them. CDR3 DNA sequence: TGCAGTGCCCCCGGGACTGGGAACTACGAGCAGTACTTC. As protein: CSAPGTGNYEQYF.

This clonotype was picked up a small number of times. This CDR3 is CSASDRVGHEQFF. The CDR3 bases are TGCAGTGCTAGTGACAGGGTAGGACATGAGCAGTTCTTC. V gene TRBV20-1 combines with J gene TRBJ2-1; the match to TRBD1 covers 7 bases. The CDR3 consists of 13 residues. V trimming: 3 bases; J trimming: 8 bases; junction bases outside the gene matches: 7. Germline CDR1 and CDR2: DFQATT and SNEGSKA (reference sequence).

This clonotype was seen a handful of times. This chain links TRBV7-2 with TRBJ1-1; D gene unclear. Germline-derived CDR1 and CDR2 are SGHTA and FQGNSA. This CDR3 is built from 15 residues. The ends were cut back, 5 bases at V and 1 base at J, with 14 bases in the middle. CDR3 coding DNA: TGTGCCAGCAGCCCCGTGAGTAAGCAGAACACTGAAGCTTTCTTT. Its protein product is CASSPVSKQNTEAFF.

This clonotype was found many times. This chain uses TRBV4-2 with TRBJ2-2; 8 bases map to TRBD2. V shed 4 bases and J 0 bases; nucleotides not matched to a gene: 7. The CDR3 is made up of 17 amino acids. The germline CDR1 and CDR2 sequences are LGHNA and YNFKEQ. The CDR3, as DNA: TGTGCCAGCAGCCCATCGTTTAGCGGGACGAACACCGGGGAGCTGTTTTTT. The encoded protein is CASSPSFSGTNTGELFF.

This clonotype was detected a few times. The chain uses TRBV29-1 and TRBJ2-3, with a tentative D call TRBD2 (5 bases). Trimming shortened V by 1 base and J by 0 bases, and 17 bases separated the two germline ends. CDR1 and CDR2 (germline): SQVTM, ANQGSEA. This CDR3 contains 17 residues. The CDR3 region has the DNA TGCAGCGTTGAAGGCCCCCGGACTGTGACTAGCACAGATACGCAGTATTTT. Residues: CSVEGPRTVTSTDTQYF.

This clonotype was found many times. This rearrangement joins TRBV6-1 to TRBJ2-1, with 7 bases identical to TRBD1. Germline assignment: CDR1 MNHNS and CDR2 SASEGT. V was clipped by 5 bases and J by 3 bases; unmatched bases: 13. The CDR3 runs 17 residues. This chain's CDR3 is CASSQRQGGLVYNEQFF. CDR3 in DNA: TGTGCCAGCAGTCAGCGACAGGGTGGGTTGGTCTACAATGAGCAGTTCTTC.

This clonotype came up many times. CDR3 in amino acids: CSAREDRVISLWGNQPQHF. CDR3 DNA: TGCAGTGCTAGGGAGGACAGGGTGATTTCGCTTTGGGGCAATCAGCCCCAGCATTTT. V is TRBV20-1 and J is TRBJ1-5; 8 bases fit TRBD1. Losses at the gene ends were 3 bases for V and 2 bases for J; bases not matched to a gene: 18. The CDR3 extends over 19 amino acids. Germline assignment: CDR1 DFQATT and CDR2 SNEGSKA (reference sequence).

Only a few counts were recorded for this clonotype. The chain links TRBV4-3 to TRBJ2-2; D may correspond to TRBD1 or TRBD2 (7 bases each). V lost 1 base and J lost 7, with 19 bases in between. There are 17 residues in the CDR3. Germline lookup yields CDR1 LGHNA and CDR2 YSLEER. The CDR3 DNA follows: TGCGCCAGCAGCCAAGGGGGACAGCGGGACCCTTACGGGGAGCTGTTTTTT. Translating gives CASSQGGQRDPYGELFF.

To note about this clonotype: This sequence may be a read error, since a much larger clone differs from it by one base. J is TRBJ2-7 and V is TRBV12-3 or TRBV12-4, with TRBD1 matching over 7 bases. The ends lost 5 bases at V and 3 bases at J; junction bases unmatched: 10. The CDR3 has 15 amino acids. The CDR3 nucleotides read TGTGCCAGCAGTCCCGCACAGGGGTTCGGCTACGAGCAGTACTTC. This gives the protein CASSPAQGFGYEQYF.